This T cell receptor beta chain was found in a study of blood T cell repertoires in COVID-19 (dated by TCRdb to the early 2020s). In the study overall: Samples from collaborators originated in the United States, Italy and Spain and spanned both the acute and convalescent phases of COVID-19. The prospective study material was composed of cDNA or gDNA derived from T cells, B-cell-depleted T cells, or PBMCs. The dataset comprised deeply sampled blood TCRbeta repertoires from subjects exposed to, actively infected with, or recovered from COVID-19. The repertoires were released in a freely available public database meant as a resource for research on the immune response to SARS-CoV-2. Samples were obtained from the ongoing ImmuneRACE study (first 160 participants) and from 1,254 subjects provided by 6 global collaborators. The sample metadata nearly always contained a de-identified subject ID, COVID-19 status, age in years and sex. Where available, HLA class I and class II types were obtained from metadata supplied by the sample provider rather than from assay-based typing.

TCRbeta CDR3 regions were amplified from genomic DNA using the immunoSEQ Assay, a bias-controlled multiplex PCR. In the authors' own workflow: Within the assay, amplification of reference gene primers was used to estimate how many nucleated cells each sample contained. To quantify the absolute abundance of each unique TCRbeta CDR3 rearrangement, sequence reads were collapsed and filtered. For each sample, productive Simpson clonality was calculated as the square root of Simpson's diversity index across productive rearrangements. Sourced from immuneACCESS, this table was stored by TCRdb with only in-frame sequences that have V and J called. A share of the clones is absent; for the studies checked, an unresolved V gene accounts for under half, and the remainder has no known explanation. V and J calls plus clone size are reproduced from that table; the DNA served to infer D and trimming. In all, the sample holds roughly 68,000 clones, and more than 75% of those were seen once. The top ten hold about 9.5% of the sample.

Study-wide conclusions, independent of this receptor: The amount of clinical and demographic metadata varied by source and participant and was provided uncurated.

The germline V gene yields SGDLS for CDR1 and YYNGEE for CDR2. The junction carries 13 bases between V and J, which are trimmed by 4 bases and 3 bases respectively. From its cysteine to its phenylalanine, the CDR3 spans 14 amino acids. Just CDR3 DNA is preserved here, 42 bases in frame from base 1. To note about this clone: Its recognized antigen is unknown. It has no much larger one-base neighbor in the sample; base qualities were not kept.

Participants in the prospective study were aged roughly 18 to 100 years, lived in some 24 United States geographic areas, and enrolled through a virtual design. In the prospective study, cohorts were assigned on the basis of participant-reported clinical history obtained from a screening survey and a study questionnaire. For ImmuneRACE Cohort 3, a participant was defined as recovered based on two consecutive negative NP/OP PCR tests, clearance by a healthcare professional, or resolution of symptoms. Mobile phlebotomists in the prospective study collected whole blood, serum and a nasopharyngeal or oropharyngeal swab from every participant. Additional blood draws and questionnaires over an approximately 2-month period could optionally be provided by prospective study participants. Before DNA extraction, prospective study blood samples were shipped either frozen or at room temperature.

The material sequenced was PBMCs or T cells enriched from blood (not recorded which). Recombination connected TRBV9 to TRBJ1-1, and perhaps TRBD1 as D gene, on 5 matching bases. The receptor comes from a woman aged 40 to 50 who had recovered from COVID-19. The CDR3 has the sequence CASSQDGGDTEAFF. The DNA sequence is as follows: TGTGCCAGCAGCCAGGACGGGGGGGACACTGAAGCTTTCTTT.